These T cell receptor beta chains were read from a single sample in a study of spatial heterogeneity in lung cancer. MiXCR, run by TCRdb on the 5' RACE reads, gives a single entry per CDR3 protein. The data contain around 20,000 distinct CDR3 sequences, over 15% of them singletons. This sample comprised PBMCs, obtained at surgery. The receptors were sampled from a male donor with early-stage non-small cell lung cancer. Both conserved end residues are part of each CDR3. A D gene is named only where the DNA matches it firmly. Rows give clone size only sometimes, using once, few, many, or a class for an expanded clone.

j_call: TRBJ2-7; v_call: TRBV11-3; d_call: -; clone_size: few; cdr3_aa: CASSPAGRSSYEQYF; cdr3_nt: TGTGCCAGCAGCCCCGCTGGGAGAAGCTCCTACGAGCAGTACTTC
j_call: TRBJ2-5; v_call: TRBV9; d_call: -; clone_size: -; cdr3_aa: CASSVDGGTLLETQYF; cdr3_nt: TGTGCCAGCAGCGTAGACGGCGGGACTCTGTTAGAGACCCAGTACTTC
j_call: TRBJ2-7; v_call: TRBV6-5; d_call: TRBD1; clone_size: medium-sized; cdr3_aa: CASSYVPQGAPYEQYF; cdr3_nt: TGTGCCAGCAGTTACGTGCCGCAGGGGGCCCCCTACGAGCAGTACTTC
j_call: TRBJ2-3; v_call: TRBV11-1; d_call: TRBD2; clone_size: many; cdr3_aa: CASSQAPAGDSTDTQYF; cdr3_nt: TGTGCCAGCAGCCAGGCCCCAGCGGGAGATAGCACAGATACGCAGTATTTT
j_call: TRBJ2-1; v_call: TRBV13; d_call: TRBD1; clone_size: medium-sized; cdr3_aa: CASSPWDREDEQFF; cdr3_nt: TGTGCCAGCAGCCCATGGGACAGGGAGGATGAGCAGTTCTTC
j_call: TRBJ1-1; v_call: TRBV6-2/TRBV6-3; d_call: -; clone_size: medium-sized; cdr3_aa: CASSYGGMNTEAFF; cdr3_nt: TGTGCCAGCAGTTACGGGGGAATGAACACTGAAGCTTTCTTT
j_call: TRBJ2-5; v_call: TRBV28; d_call: TRBD1; clone_size: many; cdr3_aa: CASSIDRGQETQYF; cdr3_nt: TGTGCCAGCAGCATCGACAGGGGACAAGAGACCCAGTACTTC
j_call: TRBJ2-4; v_call: TRBV5-4; d_call: -; clone_size: -; cdr3_aa: CASSPGGGSGVGNIQYF; cdr3_nt: TGTGCCAGCAGCCCCGGGGGCGGGAGCGGAGTAGGAAACATTCAGTACTTC
j_call: TRBJ2-3; v_call: TRBV12-3/TRBV12-4; d_call: TRBD2; clone_size: few; cdr3_aa: CASSLVSGGLTDTQYF; cdr3_nt: TGTGCCAGCAGTTTAGTGTCGGGGGGGCTCACAGATACGCAGTATTTT
j_call: TRBJ1-6; v_call: TRBV6-5; d_call: TRBD1; clone_size: many; cdr3_aa: CASSYSRQGGLSTPLHF; cdr3_nt: TGTGCCAGCAGTTACTCGCGACAGGGTGGCCTTTCGACACCCCTCCACTTT
j_call: TRBJ2-1; v_call: TRBV11-2; d_call: TRBD2; clone_size: -; cdr3_aa: CASSLDGGAYNEQFF; cdr3_nt: TGTGCCAGCAGCTTAGATGGGGGGGCCTACAATGAGCAGTTCTTC
j_call: TRBJ1-2; v_call: TRBV11-2; d_call: -; clone_size: -; cdr3_aa: CASSWDVSYGYTF; cdr3_nt: TGTGCCAGCAGCTGGGACGTTAGTTATGGCTACACCTTC
j_call: TRBJ2-5; v_call: TRBV11-1; d_call: -; clone_size: -; cdr3_aa: CASSLGAGTQYF; cdr3_nt: TGTGCCAGCAGCTTAGGGGCGGGGACCCAGTACTTC
j_call: TRBJ1-4; v_call: TRBV20-1; d_call: -; clone_size: many; cdr3_aa: CSVRGATNEKLFF; cdr3_nt: TGCAGTGTGAGAGGTGCAACTAATGAAAAACTGTTTTTT
j_call: TRBJ2-1; v_call: TRBV5-1; d_call: -; clone_size: -; cdr3_aa: CASSYQGLYNEQFF; cdr3_nt: TGCGCCAGCAGCTATCAGGGGCTGTACAATGAGCAGTTCTTC
j_call: TRBJ1-3; v_call: TRBV7-9; d_call: -; clone_size: many; cdr3_aa: CASSPGGYGNTIYF; cdr3_nt: TGTGCCAGCAGCCCGGGAGGTTATGGAAACACCATATATTTT
j_call: TRBJ2-1; v_call: TRBV11-2; d_call: -; clone_size: medium-sized; cdr3_aa: CASSGLQGRREQFF; cdr3_nt: TGTGCCAGCAGCGGACTACAGGGACGTCGTGAGCAGTTCTTC
j_call: TRBJ2-5; v_call: TRBV6-5; d_call: TRBD1; clone_size: many; cdr3_aa: CASPCWAGGRETQYF; cdr3_nt: TGTGCCAGCCCCTGTTGGGCAGGGGGCAGAGAGACCCAGTACTTC